The TCR beta chain under discussion was sequenced for a study of cytomegalovirus exposure and HLA in healthy donors. Study background: Of all 398 donors who were genotyped, roughly 81% belonged to the Caucasian-associated ancestry cluster. Whole-study results and caveats: When analyzed later, a missense DCLRE1C variant was found to be linked to TCR beta V- and J-gene trimming.

Germline CDR1 is MGHDK and CDR2 is SYGVNS. Unmatched junction bases numbered 12, after V lost 3 bases and J lost 7 bases. The CDR3 consists of 16 residues. A remark on this clone: The antigen remains unidentified.

With 60 Vbeta and 13 Jbeta primers, the PCR was carried out. Profiling relied on immunoSEQ multiplex PCR, and the TCRdb table lists in-frame clones only, not all of them. The sample lists approximately 70,000 clones, 60% to 75% occurring once. The specimen was PBMCs. V and J are TRBV25-1 and TRBJ2-7, with 10 bases matching TRBD1. The TCR originated in a woman aged 60-75 years in good health and CMV-seropositive. In DNA form, the CDR3 reads TGTGCCAGCAGTGAGGTGATGTGGGACAGGGGTGCAGAGCAGTACTTC. This sequence encodes CASSEVMWDRGAEQYF.